This TCR beta chain was recovered during a study of control samples from healthy donors and cancer patients (dated by TCRdb to 2020 to 2022). The library was generated by the immunoSEQ multiplex PCR assay. The table comes from immuneACCESS by way of TCRdb, which keeps in-frame sequences with V and J called. Part of the clones is missing from these tables; in studies checked, under half for an unresolved V gene and the rest for unknown reasons. This sample's table lists about 190,000 clones. Around 2% of the sample rests with the top ten. In regard to this clone: This receptor's antigen is unknown.

The germline V gene (reference sequence) gives CDR1 as MNHEY and CDR2 as SMNVEV. V is pared back by 1 base and J by 8 bases, with 8 bases lying between the germline termini. From cysteine to phenylalanine, the CDR3 is 13 amino acids long. The DNA shown is the 39-base CDR3, in frame from base 1. Sequenced: blood. The chain joins TRBV27 to TRBJ1-4; the D gene cannot be named for sure. This TCR was sampled from a woman aged 30 to 39 in good health. The DNA sequence reads TGTGCCAGCAGTTTATGGTGGGAGGAAAAACTGTTTTTT. It translates as CASSLWWEEKLFF.